These 8 T cell receptor beta chains came from one sample sequenced in a study of T-cell memory formation after mild COVID-19. TCRdb reprocessed the 5' RACE reads with MiXCR, giving one entry per CDR3 protein. This table holds fewer than 250,000 distinct CDR3 sequences, about 16% found once. The specimen was PBMCs or a T cell subset sorted from them (not recorded which). Source of these receptors: an adult woman who had mild COVID-19 (a few samples of this study predate the infection). Cell type and time point are not known.

J is TRBJ2-3 and V is TRBV12-3 or TRBV12-4; D assignment may be TRBD1 or TRBD2 (5 bases each). The CDR3 covers 13 residues. The ends were cut back, 3 bases at V and 4 bases at J, with 8 bases in the middle. The CDR3 region is CASSLRGSDTQYF. The CDR3 coding sequence is TGTGCCAGCAGTTTGAGGGGCTCAGATACGCAGTATTTT.

This clonotype was detected only a few times. V is TRBV10-3 and J is TRBJ2-5; maybe TRBD1 (6 bases). In germline, CDR1 is ENHRY, CDR2 SYGVKD. V lost 6 bases to trimming and J lost 2 bases, with 13 bases between them. The CDR3 has 14 amino acids. CDR3 coding DNA: TGTGCCATCAGCCAGGGGACGGCACAAGAGACCCAGTACTTC. This translates into CAISQGTAQETQYF.

This clonotype was counted between two and nine times. The chain combines TRBV9 with TRBJ2-1; tentative D call: TRBD2 (5 bases). The CDR3 covers 15 residues. Germline V gene lookup returns CDR1 SGDLS and CDR2 YYNGEE. V was trimmed by 1 base and J by 5 bases, leaving 13 bases between them. The CDR3, as DNA: TGTGCCAGCAGCGTAATTAGCGCCCTCAACAATGAGCAGTTCTTC. Translation: CASSVISALNNEQFF.

This rearrangement joins TRBV20-1 to TRBJ2-5; D may match TRBD1 or TRBD2 (5 bases each). This CDR3 is 14 amino acids long. V lost 2 bases to trimming and J lost 1 base, with 11 bases between them. CDR1 DFQATT and CDR2 SNEGSKA come from the germline V gene (reference sequence). CDR3 DNA: TGCAGTGCTAGACGGCAGGGACGCCAAGAGACCCAGTACTTC. Its translation is CSARRQGRQETQYF.

This clonotype was picked up many times. The rearrangement joins TRBV9 to TRBJ2-3; D uncertain. Trimming left V 2 bases short and J 2 bases short, with 9 bases between. This CDR3 comprises 14 residues. Germline CDR1 SGDLS, CDR2 YYNGEE. This chain's CDR3 is CASSVGRFTDTQYF. DNA for the CDR3: TGTGCCAGCAGCGTGGGCCGATTCACAGATACGCAGTATTTT.

The genes are TRBV3-1 and TRBJ1-1; D may be TRBD1 (5 bases). Trimming cost V 1 base and J 8 bases, with 11 bases left between them. The CDR3 contains 13 residues. Germline CDR1 LGHDT, CDR2 YNNKEL (reference sequence). CDR3 residues: CASSQVEAGEAFF. The CDR3 bases are TGTGCCAGCAGCCAAGTGGAGGCAGGGGAAGCTTTCTTT.

This clonotype was seen only a few times. The J gene is TRBJ2-1, the V gene TRBV12-3 or TRBV12-4; no clear D. CDR3 length: 13 amino acids. V lost 7 bases and J 0 bases, leaving 7 bases between the germline ends. In DNA form, the CDR3 reads TGTGCCAGCACGATGAGCTCCTACAATGAGCAGTTCTTC. Amino acids: CASTMSSYNEQFF.

The table lists this clonotype with a few counts. This chain links TRBV5-1 with TRBJ2-2, with D possibly matching TRBD1 (5 bases). The V end was cut by 4 bases, the J end by 0 bases, with 10 bases between. The CDR3 totals 15 residues. Looked up from germline, CDR1 is SGHRS and CDR2 is YFSETQ. The CDR3 region has the DNA TGCGCCAGCAGCCCCAGGGCATCGAACACCGGGGAGCTGTTTTTT. Its translation is CASSPRASNTGELFF.